This T cell receptor (beta chain) is drawn from a study of blood T cells in healthy people across ages. Between the trimmed V and J ends, which lost 6 bases and 8 bases, there was a span of 13 bases. Germline-derived CDR1 and CDR2 are DFQATT and SNEGSKA (reference sequence). The CDR3 length is 12 residues. PCR was performed a second time for roughly 7 to 11 cycles using a sample-barcoded 5' primer and a J-beta primer mix. TCRdb reanalysed the 5' RACE reads using MiXCR and keeps one entry per CDR3 protein. In the table there are over a million distinct CDR3 sequences, about 23% of which are singletons. This clonotype appeared many times. These same records also appear under a second study, on T cells of mothers and their children.

The receptor comes from a girl aged 2 to 10 in good health. This rearrangement joins TRBV20-1 to TRBJ1-4; TRBD1 is a possible D gene (6 bases). Sequenced: blood. This CDR3 reads CSAKGGGEKLFF. CDR3 sequence (DNA): TGCAGTGCCAAGGGGGGAGGAGAAAAACTGTTTTTT.